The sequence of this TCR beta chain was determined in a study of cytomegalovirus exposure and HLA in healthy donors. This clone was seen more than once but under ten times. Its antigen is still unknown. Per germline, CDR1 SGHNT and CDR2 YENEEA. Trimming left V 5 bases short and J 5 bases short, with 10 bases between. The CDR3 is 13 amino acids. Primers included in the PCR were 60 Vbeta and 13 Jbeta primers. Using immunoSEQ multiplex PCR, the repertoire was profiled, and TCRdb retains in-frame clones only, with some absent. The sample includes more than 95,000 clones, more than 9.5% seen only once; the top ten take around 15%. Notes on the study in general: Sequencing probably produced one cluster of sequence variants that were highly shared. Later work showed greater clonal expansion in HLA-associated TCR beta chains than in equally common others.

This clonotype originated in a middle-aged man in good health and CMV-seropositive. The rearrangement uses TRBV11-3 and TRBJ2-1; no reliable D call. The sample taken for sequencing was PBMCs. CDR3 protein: CASSIPGNNEQFF. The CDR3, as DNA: TGTGCCAGCAGCATCCCGGGTAACAATGAGCAGTTCTTC. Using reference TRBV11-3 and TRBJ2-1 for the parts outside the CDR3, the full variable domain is EAGVVQSPRYKIIEKKQPVAFWCNPISGHNTLYWYLQNLGQGPELLIRYENEEAVDDSQLPKDRFSAERLKGVDSTLKIQPAELGDSAVYLCASSIPGNNEQFFGPGTRLTVL.